This TCR beta chain was retrieved from a study of control samples from healthy donors and cancer patients (dated by TCRdb to about 2020). Concerning this clone itself: Its antigen has not been determined. No base quality information exists; no much larger clone differs at one position.

The library was made by the immunoSEQ multiplex PCR assay. The immuneACCESS repertoire file appears here via TCRdb, limited to in-frame rearrangements. These files lack a portion of the clones; in checked studies, under half of the deficit traces to unresolved V genes, and the cause of the others is not known. For this sample the table gives some 98,000 clones, of which roughly 80% were detected only once. The top ten constitute roughly 39% of the sample. From its cysteine to its phenylalanine, the CDR3 spans 15 amino acids. Kept here is only the CDR3 DNA, which spans 45 bases and is read in frame from base 1. V was cut back by 6 bases and J by 0 bases, leaving a gap of 12 bases between them. Taken from the germline V gene, the CDR1 and CDR2 loops are SNHLY and FYNNEI.

The clonotype originates from a man between 65 and 79 years old with lung cancer. Sequencing used PBMCs. The chain was built from TRBV2 and TRBJ2-1, with TRBD2 tentatively as D gene (6 bases match). The base sequence is TGTGCCAGCAGGGCCCGGGGGAGCTCCTACAATGAGCAGTTCTTC. The encoded protein is CASRARGSSYNEQFF.